These 26 T cell receptor beta chains came from one sample sequenced in a study of blood T cell repertoires in COVID-19. Assay: immunoSEQ multiplex PCR; the TCRdb copy retains only in-frame clones and omits some. The sample gives some 120,000 clones, approximately 88% of which show up once; 6.5% to 9% is in the top ten. The specimen was peripheral blood. The source of these receptors is a man between 50 and 59 years old with acute or convalescent COVID-19.

The V gene is TRBV6-5, the J gene TRBJ1-1; TRBD1 is a possible D gene (5 bases). CDR1 and CDR2 (germline): MNHEY, SVGAGI. The V gene lost 0 bases and the J gene lost 1 base, with 12 bases spanning the gap. The CDR3 loop spans 16 amino acids. The CDR3 is CASSYSIGTGNTEAFF. The CDR3 DNA follows: TGTGCCAGCAGTTACTCAATTGGGACTGGGAACACTGAAGCTTTCTTT.

This rearrangement joins TRBV4-1 to TRBJ2-2, with D unresolved. Trimming left V 1 base short and J 3 bases short, with 9 bases between. CDR1 and CDR2 (germline): MGHRA, YSYEKL. The CDR3 loop spans 15 amino acids. This CDR3 is CASSQVGGYTGELFF. CDR3 bases: TGCGCCAGCAGCCAAGTCGGCGGCTACACCGGGGAGCTGTTTTTT.

The J gene is TRBJ1-5, the V gene TRBV7-9, with D possibly TRBD1 on 5 matching bases. The CDR3 length is 15 residues. Germline lookup yields CDR1 SEHNR and CDR2 FQNEAQ (reference sequence). V lost 3 bases and J 7 bases, leaving 16 bases between the germline ends. DNA for the CDR3: TGTGCCAGCAGCTTTTCCGGGGGAGTGGACCAGCCCCAGCATTTT. Residues: CASSFSGGVDQPQHF.

The V and J genes are TRBV30 and TRBJ1-6, with a tentative D call TRBD1 (6 bases). This CDR3 contains 15 residues. The V end was cut by 0 bases, the J end by 5 bases, with 11 bases between. The V gene's germline CDR1 is GTSNPN and CDR2 SVGIG (reference sequence). The CDR3 coding sequence is TGTGCCTGGAGTGTAGGGACACCAAATAATTCACCCCTCCACTTT. As protein: CAWSVGTPNNSPLHF.

The rearrangement uses TRBV6-4 and TRBJ2-3; tentatively, D is TRBD1 (5 bases). The CDR3 sequence is 15 residues long. Germline-derived CDR1 and CDR2 are MRHNA and SNTAGT. Trimming took off 4 bases at V and 0 bases at J, with 11 bases between the two ends. The CDR3 DNA sequence: TGTGCCAGCAGTGTGGAGTGGGGCAGCACAGATACGCAGTATTTT. It yields the protein CASSVEWGSTDTQYF.

As for this clone: This same CDR3 is encoded by further DNA sequences in the sample. V and J are TRBV18 and TRBJ2-1; the match to TRBD2 covers 9 bases. This CDR3 comprises 15 residues. V lost 3 bases, J lost 4 bases, and 4 bases stayed unmatched. CDR1 and CDR2 (germline): KGHSH, LQKENI. CDR3 coding DNA: TGTGCCAGCTCACCGACTAGCGGAGCATACAATGAGCAGTTCTTC. Residues: CASSPTSGAYNEQFF.

The rearrangement joins TRBV5-1 to TRBJ2-5, with no clear D. Germline assignment: CDR1 SGHRS and CDR2 YFSETQ. The CDR3 extends over 13 amino acids. V was cut by 4 bases and J by 5 bases, with 12 bases left in between. CDR3 nucleotide sequence: TGCGCCAGCAGCCCCCGCGAGTGGGAGACCCAGTACTTC. Its protein is CASSPREWETQYF.

This sequence joins TRBV15 and TRBJ1-4, with 11 bases that match TRBD1. J gave up 1 base and V 2 bases, and 3 bases lay outside the gene matches. The CDR3 extends over 17 amino acids. Per the germline V gene, CDR1 is LNHNV and CDR2 is YYDKDF (reference sequence). CDR3 region: CATSRSGTGGTNEKLFF. The CDR3, as DNA: TGTGCCACCAGCAGATCCGGGACAGGGGGAACTAATGAAAAACTGTTTTTT.

This chain links TRBV30 with TRBJ2-5; weak D call: TRBD1 (6 bases). V gave up 2 bases and J gave up 4 bases, with 11 bases separating them. Germline loops: CDR1 GTSNPN, CDR2 SVGIG (reference sequence). The CDR3 totals 13 residues. The CDR3 coding sequence is TGTGCCTGGAGTCACCAAGGGGGAGAGACCCAGTACTTC. Translation: CAWSHQGGETQYF.

The chain is built from TRBV4-3 and TRBJ1-5, with a weak D call TRBD1 (6 bases). V was pared by 4 bases and J by 6 bases, with 13 bases between. The CDR3 totals 14 residues. CDR1 LGHNA and CDR2 YSLEER come from the germline V gene. The chain's CDR3 is CASSPGVGAQPQHF. The DNA for the CDR3 is TGCGCCAGCAGCCCTGGGGTGGGGGCTCAGCCCCAGCATTTT.

The genes are TRBV4-1 and TRBJ2-2; 12 positions match TRBD2. Trimming at V came to 2 bases and at J to 5 bases, leaving 9 bases not matched to a gene. CDR1 and CDR2 (germline): MGHRA, YSYEKL. The CDR3 has 18 residues. This CDR3 reads CASSQTPGLAGPTGELFF. The CDR3 DNA is TGCGCCAGCAGCCAAACCCCGGGACTAGCGGGTCCTACCGGGGAGCTGTTTTTT.

This chain links TRBV3-1 (or the pseudogene TRBV3-2) with TRBJ1-5; 12 positions match TRBD1. Germline lookup yields CDR1 LGHDT and CDR2 YNNKEL (reference sequence). With V trimmed by 1 base and J by 2 bases, 12 bases remained unmatched. CDR3 length: 20 residues. The CDR3, as DNA: TGTGCCAGCAGCCAAGCCCCAACTCCGGGACAGGGGGCAGGCAATCAGCCCCAGCATTTT. Amino acids: CASSQAPTPGQGAGNQPQHF.

The V call is TRBV4-1, the J call TRBJ2-5; possibly TRBD2 for D (5 bases). The length of the CDR3 is 17 residues. Trimming cost V 0 bases and J 5 bases, with 19 bases left between them. Germline V gene data show CDR1 as MGHRA and CDR2 as YSYEKL. CDR3 loop: CASSQDPPRGSGETQYF. CDR3 nucleotide sequence: TGCGCCAGCAGCCAAGACCCCCCTCGGGGTTCTGGGGAGACCCAGTACTTC.

The chain has TRBV12-3 or TRBV12-4 and TRBJ2-1; D ambiguous. Trimming left V 1 base short and J 4 bases short, with 5 bases between. This CDR3 comprises 13 residues. The CDR3 nucleotides read TGTGCCAGCAGTTTAGGGGCGTACAATGAGCAGTTCTTC. It translates to CASSLGAYNEQFF.

V usage is TRBV7-2 and J usage is TRBJ2-5; D unclear. The germline gives CDR1 SGHTA, CDR2 FQGNSA. V was pared by 0 bases and J by 5 bases, with 10 bases between. The CDR3 runs to 14 residues. The DNA of the CDR3 is TGTGCCAGCAGCTTAGCTAGAGTTTGGGAGACCCAGTACTTC. Encoded protein: CASSLARVWETQYF.

This sequence joins TRBV11-3 and TRBJ1-2; D is ambiguous. V lost 2 bases and J lost 13, with 14 bases in between. Per the germline V gene, CDR1 is SGHNT and CDR2 is YENEEA. This CDR3 spans 12 amino acids. CDR3 region: CASSLSGSAGTF. CDR3 coding DNA: TGTGCCAGCAGCTTATCAGGCTCAGCAGGCACCTTC.

The chain is built from TRBV6-5 and TRBJ1-4, with 10 bases matching TRBD1. Losses at the gene ends were 2 bases for V and 8 bases for J; bases not matched to a gene: 5. This CDR3 has 15 residues. Looked up from germline, CDR1 is MNHEY and CDR2 is SVGAGI. The CDR3 DNA follows: TGTGCCAGCAGTTACCTGGGACAGGGGTGGGAAAAACTGTTTTTT. Residues: CASSYLGQGWEKLFF.

The gene calls are TRBV18 and TRBJ1-3, with D hard to call. V was cut by 6 bases and J by 4 bases, with 16 bases left in between. CDR3 length equals 15 residues. Germline V lookup: CDR1 KGHSH, CDR2 LQKENI. The CDR3 region is CASSQDEGYGNTIYF. CDR3 bases: TGTGCCAGCTCCCAAGACGAGGGATACGGAAACACCATATATTTT.

V and J are TRBV27 and TRBJ1-1; D unresolved. V was shortened by 0 bases and J by 4 bases, with 6 bases between the two germline ends. The V gene's germline CDR1 is MNHEY and CDR2 SMNVEV (reference sequence). This CDR3 contains 13 residues. Written as DNA, the CDR3 is TGTGCCAGCAGTTTATCGGCAGGCACTGAAGCTTTCTTT. Protein sequence: CASSLSAGTEAFF.

The chain combines TRBV4-1 with TRBJ2-3; 9 bases are shared with TRBD2. This CDR3 has 14 amino acids. Germline CDR1 MGHRA, CDR2 YSYEKL. J was trimmed by 4 bases and V by 4 bases; bases with no gene match: 3. This CDR3 reads CASSLGLAPDTQYF. Here the CDR3 DNA reads TGCGCCAGCAGCCTCGGACTAGCGCCAGATACGCAGTATTTT.

This chain connects TRBV13 to TRBJ2-1; TRBD2 agrees at 13 bases. Germline V gene lookup returns CDR1 PRHDT and CDR2 FYEKMQ (reference sequence). The CDR3 sequence is 19 residues long. V lost 5 bases and J lost 1; bases outside the gene matches: 11. CDR3 sequence reads: CASSPDGTSGTESYNEQFF. CDR3 DNA sequence: TGTGCCAGCAGCCCCGATGGGACTAGCGGGACTGAGTCCTACAATGAGCAGTTCTTC. Full variable domain (missing parts from reference TRBV13 and TRBJ2-1): AAGVIQSPRHLIKEKRETATLKCYPIPRHDTVYWYQQGPGQDPQFLISFYEKMQSDKGSIPDRFSAQQFSDYHSELNMSSLELGDSALYFCASSPDGTSGTESYNEQFFGPGTRLTVL.

V gene TRBV27 combines with J gene TRBJ2-3; no clear D. The V and J ends lost 5 bases and 2 bases respectively, with 8 bases between them. The germline CDR1 and CDR2 sequences are MNHEY and SMNVEV (reference sequence). The CDR3 has 13 residues. CDR3 sequence: CASSLLPTDTQYF. CDR3 nucleotide sequence: TGTGCCAGCAGTCTACTACCCACAGATACGCAGTATTTT.

The gene calls are TRBV7-2 and TRBJ1-5; perhaps TRBD1 as D (6 bases). From germline, CDR1 is SGHTA and CDR2 FQGNSA. V was clipped by 6 bases and J by 6 bases, with 12 bases between them. This CDR3 has 13 residues. The CDR3, as DNA: TGTGCCAGCAGAAGGGGGACGGGTCAGCCCCAGCATTTT. Amino acid sequence: CASRRGTGQPQHF.

The genes are TRBV19 and TRBJ2-1; TRBD2 matches 8 bases. The CDR3 is 13 residues long. Germline V gene data show CDR1 as LNHDA and CDR2 as SQIVND (reference sequence). After removal of 8 bases from V and 7 bases from J, the junction contained 7 bases not matched to a gene. The CDR3 nucleotides read TGTGCCAGTGGACTAGCCGGGGAAAATGAGCAGTTCTTC. This codes for CASGLAGENEQFF.

The CDR3 sequence is CSASMGRNEQFF. The CDR3 nucleotides read TGCAGTGCTAGTATGGGGCGTAATGAGCAGTTCTTC. The gene calls are TRBV20-1 and TRBJ2-1; D is possibly TRBD1 (5 bases). The CDR3 consists of 12 residues. The germline V gene has CDR1 DFQATT and CDR2 SNEGSKA (reference sequence). The V end lost 3 bases, the J end lost 7 bases, and 10 bases lay between the germline ends.

The chain links TRBV24-1 to TRBJ2-7; D uncertain. The CDR3 is 13 amino acids. Trimming shortened V by 3 bases and J by 4 bases, and 9 bases separated the two germline ends. Germline CDR1 KGHDR, CDR2 SFDVKD. The CDR3: CATSDGRSYEQYF. In DNA, the CDR3 is TGTGCCACCAGTGATGGGCGAAGTTACGAGCAGTACTTC.